The clone carrying this T cell receptor beta chain was detected once. The germline V gene encodes CDR1 SEHNR and CDR2 FQNEAQ (reference sequence). Between the trimmed V and J ends, which lost 5 bases and 5 bases, there was a span of 18 bases. The CDR3 covers 15 residues. Naive CD8 cells comprised CD45RO-negative, CCR7-positively selected cells, excluding terminally differentiated effector memory CD45RA+ cells. These data are taken from a study of shared clonotypes between healthy human individuals. Sequenced by immunoSEQ multiplex PCR; TCRdb stores in-frame clones only, minus some. The data contain around 2,000,000 clones, approximately 94% of them singletons.

The chain links TRBV7-9 to TRBJ1-1, with D perhaps TRBD1 (5 bases). The TCR was taken from a man in his late teens or twenties in good health. Input material: naive CD8+ T cells sorted from blood. This CDR3 reads CASSTPTGGETEAFF. The CDR3 nucleotides are TGTGCCAGCAGCACTCCGACGGGGGGGGAAACTGAAGCTTTCTTT.